This is a list of T cell receptor beta chains from one sample in a study of shared clonotypes between healthy human individuals. Repertoires were generated with immunoSEQ multiplex PCR, while TCRdb's copy carries only in-frame clones and drops some. The table includes approximately 940,000 clones, approximately 80% detected once. Specimen: memory CD4+ T cells sorted from blood. The receptors shown here come from a man between 18 and 35 years old in good health. CDR3s include the opening cysteine and the closing phenylalanine or tryptophan. D genes are given only for firm matches. Clone size appears in some rows only: once, few, many, or a class for an expanded clone.

DNA: TGCGCCAGCAGCTGGGGATCGACAGGGACGAACACTGAAGCTTTCTTT
CDR3: CASSWGSTGTNTEAFF
size: -
length: 16
J: TRBJ1-1
V: TRBV5-1
D: TRBD1

DNA: TGTGCCAGCTCACCGGGCAGAACCTACGAGCAGTACTTC
CDR3: CASSPGRTYEQYF
size: -
length: 13
J: TRBJ2-7
V: TRBV18
D: -

DNA: TGCGCCAGCAGCTTGGGCCTTCAACCGGGACAGGGGCTGTTAGAATCACCCCTCCACTTT
CDR3: CASSLGLQPGQGLLESPLHF
size: -
length: 20
J: TRBJ1-6
V: TRBV5-1
D: TRBD1

DNA: TGTGCCAGCAGCCAAGCGGCTGGGGGAGAAACTGAAGCTTTCTTT
CDR3: CASSQAAGGETEAFF
size: -
length: 15
J: TRBJ1-1
V: TRBV4-2
D: -

DNA: TGTGCCAGTAGTAGGGACATCTACTACGAGCAGTACTTC
CDR3: CASSRDIYYEQYF
size: -
length: 13
J: TRBJ2-7
V: TRBV19
D: -

DNA: TGCGCCAGCAGCCAAGACACAGGGGGTGACTACTATGGCTACACCTTC
CDR3: CASSQDTGGDYYGYTF
size: few
length: 16
J: TRBJ1-2
V: TRBV4-1
D: TRBD1

DNA: TGTGCCAGCAGCCGCAAATCCGGGACAGGGGGGAACACCATATATTTT
CDR3: CASSRKSGTGGNTIYF
size: -
length: 16
J: TRBJ1-3
V: TRBV14
D: TRBD1

DNA: TGTGCCAGCAGCCTAGGACTAGTAGGGACCGGGGAGCTGTTTTTT
CDR3: CASSLGLVGTGELFF
size: -
length: 15
J: TRBJ2-2
V: TRBV11-2
D: TRBD2

DNA: TGTGCCAGCTCACCACCGGTGGGACTAGCGGGGGCGAGCACAGATACGCAGTATTTT
CDR3: CASSPPVGLAGASTDTQYF
size: -
length: 19
J: TRBJ2-3
V: TRBV18
D: TRBD2

DNA: TGTGCCAGCACCGGAGGCGGGGGCCCTTTTGATGAGCAGTTCTTC
CDR3: CASTGGGGPFDEQFF
size: -
length: 15
J: TRBJ2-1
V: TRBV2
D: -

DNA: TGTGCCAGCAAGCGGGAGTTCCAAGAGACCCAGTACTTC
CDR3: CASKREFQETQYF
size: few
length: 13
J: TRBJ2-5
V: TRBV2
D: TRBD2

DNA: TGTGCCAGCAGCTTAGAGGGGCTGGTTCGCAATGAGCAGTTCTTC
CDR3: CASSLEGLVRNEQFF
size: few
length: 15
J: TRBJ2-1
V: TRBV7-9
D: -

DNA: TGTGCCAGCAGACCCGTGCAGGGCGAGCAGTACTTC
CDR3: CASRPVQGEQYF
size: -
length: 12
J: TRBJ2-7
V: TRBV6-5
D: -

DNA: TGTGCCAGAAGCTCCACTCGTAGCTCCTACAATGAGCAGTTCTTC
CDR3: CARSSTRSSYNEQFF
size: -
length: 15
J: TRBJ2-1
V: TRBV5-3
D: -

DNA: TGTGCCTGGGAGAACTATGGCTACACCTTC
CDR3: CAWENYGYTF
size: -
length: 10
J: TRBJ1-2
V: TRBV30
D: -

DNA: TGTGCCAGCAACGGCGCCTCCTACGAGCAGTACTTC
CDR3: CASNGASYEQYF
size: -
length: 12
J: TRBJ2-7
V: TRBV6-6
D: -

DNA: TGTGCCAGTAGTGTTTCCGGGACAGGTCTTTATGGGGCCAACGTCCTGACTTTC
CDR3: CASSVSGTGLYGANVLTF
size: -
length: 18
J: TRBJ2-6
V: TRBV19
D: TRBD1

DNA: TGTGCCAGCAGCTCAACAGGGCGCGGGAACACTGAAGCTTTCTTT
CDR3: CASSSTGRGNTEAFF
size: -
length: 15
J: TRBJ1-1
V: TRBV7-2
D: -

DNA: TGTGCCAGCAGCCCCCAGATAAACTACAATGAGCAGTTCTTC
CDR3: CASSPQINYNEQFF
size: -
length: 14
J: TRBJ2-1
V: TRBV6-4
D: -

DNA: TGTGCCTGGAGTGTAACGGGGACAGCTGGAAACACCATATATTTT
CDR3: CAWSVTGTAGNTIYF
size: -
length: 15
J: TRBJ1-3
V: TRBV30
D: TRBD1

DNA: TGTGCCAGCTCGGAAAGGACCGGGGTAGGCTATGGCTACACCTTC
CDR3: CASSERTGVGYGYTF
size: -
length: 15
J: TRBJ1-2
V: TRBV18
D: -

DNA: TGCGCCAGCAGCTTGGGGACTAGCGGGAGAGGTATTCTGGGTGAGCAGTTCTTC
CDR3: CASSLGTSGRGILGEQFF
size: -
length: 18
J: TRBJ2-1
V: TRBV5-1
D: TRBD2

DNA: TGTGCCAGCAGTTTAGGGGTGCGGACTAATGAAAAACTGTTTTTT
CDR3: CASSLGVRTNEKLFF
size: once
length: 15
J: TRBJ1-4
V: TRBV2
D: -

DNA: TGTGCCAGCACCGACAATGGGCGGGAAGGAACGGAGACCCAGTACTTC
CDR3: CASTDNGREGTETQYF
size: -
length: 16
J: TRBJ2-5
V: TRBV5-4
D: -

DNA: TGCGCCAGCAGCCAAGAGGGACAGGGAGTTAGAAACACCATATATTTT
CDR3: CASSQEGQGVRNTIYF
size: -
length: 16
J: TRBJ1-3
V: TRBV4-1
D: TRBD1

DNA: TGTGCCAGCAGCTTAGCGGTTTTGGCCGGGGAGCTGTTTTTT
CDR3: CASSLAVLAGELFF
size: -
length: 14
J: TRBJ2-2
V: TRBV7-2
D: -

DNA: TGTGCCAGCTCCAAGATTAATAGCAATCAGCCCCAGCATTTT
CDR3: CASSKINSNQPQHF
size: -
length: 14
J: TRBJ1-5
V: TRBV19
D: -

DNA: TGTGCCAGCTCACCGGGCTCGACGGGCACTGAAGCTTTCTTT
CDR3: CASSPGSTGTEAFF
size: -
length: 14
J: TRBJ1-1
V: TRBV18
D: -

DNA: TGTGCCAGCAGTGAAGAGGGTTGGCGCGGTCGCGAGCAGTACTTC
CDR3: CASSEEGWRGREQYF
size: -
length: 15
J: TRBJ2-7
V: TRBV2
D: -

DNA: TGTGCCAGCTCACCACCGGCGAACACTGAAGCTTTCTTT
CDR3: CASSPPANTEAFF
size: -
length: 13
J: TRBJ1-1
V: TRBV18
D: -

DNA: TGTGCCAGCTCACCAGCGGCGGGTCAGCCCCAGCATTTT
CDR3: CASSPAAGQPQHF
size: -
length: 13
J: TRBJ1-5
V: TRBV18
D: -

DNA: TGTGCCAGCTCACCACTCGGGACAGATAATGAAAAACTGTTTTTT
CDR3: CASSPLGTDNEKLFF
size: few
length: 15
J: TRBJ1-4
V: TRBV18
D: TRBD1

DNA: TGTGCCAGTAGTCCCGGGACAGGGGGCAGGACAGATACGCAGTATTTT
CDR3: CASSPGTGGRTDTQYF
size: -
length: 16
J: TRBJ2-3
V: TRBV19
D: TRBD1

DNA: TGTGCCAGCAGTCAGGGACAGGAAACCTACGAGCAGTACTTC
CDR3: CASSQGQETYEQYF
size: -
length: 14
J: TRBJ2-7
V: TRBV28
D: TRBD1

DNA: TGCGCCAGCAGCTTGGAGGACAGGAACACTGAAGCTTTCTTT
CDR3: CASSLEDRNTEAFF
size: many
length: 14
J: TRBJ1-1
V: TRBV5-1
D: -

DNA: TGTGCCAGCAGCCCCGGCTACCTACCCGCCGAGCAGTACTTC
CDR3: CASSPGYLPAEQYF
size: few
length: 14
J: TRBJ2-7
V: TRBV7-2
D: -

DNA: TGTGCCAGCAGCCCGGGACCCCCGACGGAGACCCAGTACTTC
CDR3: CASSPGPPTETQYF
size: few
length: 14
J: TRBJ2-5
V: TRBV7-2
D: -

DNA: TGTGCCAGCAGTTTACAGGGAAAAGAGACCCAGTACTTC
CDR3: CASSLQGKETQYF
size: -
length: 13
J: TRBJ2-5
V: TRBV6-6
D: -

DNA: TGTGCCAGCAGTTCCGCCGGGACAGGGGGCCTCAAAAGTTATGGCTACACCTTC
CDR3: CASSSAGTGGLKSYGYTF
size: few
length: 18
J: TRBJ1-2
V: TRBV7-2
D: TRBD1

DNA: TGTGCCAGCAGCCCGGGTTTACGACAGACCCAGTACTTC
CDR3: CASSPGLRQTQYF
size: -
length: 13
J: TRBJ2-5
V: TRBV5-8
D: -

DNA: TGCGCCAGCAGCCAAGATCAACAGAAGTTATACGAGCAGTACTTC
CDR3: CASSQDQQKLYEQYF
size: -
length: 15
J: TRBJ2-7
V: TRBV4-1
D: -

DNA: TGTGCCAGCAGTCGGACAGGGGGCACCGGGGAGCTGTTTTTT
CDR3: CASSRTGGTGELFF
size: -
length: 14
J: TRBJ2-2
V: TRBV6-1
D: TRBD1

DNA: TGTGCCAGCAGTTACCGTGACAGGGGGTCCTACGAGCAGTACTTC
CDR3: CASSYRDRGSYEQYF
size: -
length: 15
J: TRBJ2-7
V: TRBV6-5
D: TRBD1

DNA: TGCGCCAGCAGCTTTCAGAGCAGGGGGGATTCACCCCTCCACTTT
CDR3: CASSFQSRGDSPLHF
size: -
length: 15
J: TRBJ1-6
V: TRBV5-1
D: TRBD1

DNA: TGCGCCAGCAGCTTGAGGCTCACCCGGGGGAACACTGAAGCTTTCTTT
CDR3: CASSLRLTRGNTEAFF
size: -
length: 16
J: TRBJ1-1
V: TRBV5-1
D: -

DNA: TGTGCCAGCTCACCAAGCGTAAGAGAGCAGCTGTTCTCCTACGAGCAGTACTTC
CDR3: CASSPSVREQLFSYEQYF
size: few
length: 18
J: TRBJ2-7
V: TRBV18
D: -

DNA: TGTGCCTGGAGTCTAGGAAGCGGCTACACCTTC
CDR3: CAWSLGSGYTF
size: -
length: 11
J: TRBJ1-2
V: TRBV30
D: -

DNA: TGTGCCAGTAGTATTGAGGTTGGCTATGGCTACACCTTC
CDR3: CASSIEVGYGYTF
size: once
length: 13
J: TRBJ1-2
V: TRBV19
D: -